What follows are 31 T cell receptor beta chains derived from one specimen sequenced in a study of T cell responses to AZD1222 COVID-19 vaccine. Method: immunoSEQ multiplex PCR; TCRdb's copy keeps in-frame clones and lacks some. The table lists about 85,000 clones, around 88% of them singletons. The sequences come from peripheral blood, collected on day 0 of MenACWY control vaccination. These receptors were taken from an adult in good health.

J is TRBJ1-2 and V is TRBV7-2, with D possibly being TRBD1 (6 bases). The CDR3 has 14 amino acids. Trimming took 3 bases from V and 4 from J, leaving 12 bases between them. Germline loops: CDR1 SGHTA, CDR2 FQGNSA. CDR3 bases: TGTGCCAGCAGCTTTTACAGGGAAGTCTATGGCTACACCTTC. This sequence encodes CASSFYREVYGYTF.

V is TRBV9 and J is TRBJ1-5; D unresolved. CDR3 size: 15 residues. Trimming removed 0 bases from V and 4 bases from J, with 11 bases in between. Germline V gene data show CDR1 as SGDLS and CDR2 as YYNGEE. The CDR3 DNA sequence: TGTGCCAGCAGCGTAGAAGCTAGGGAAAATCAGCCCCAGCATTTT. Amino acid sequence: CASSVEARENQPQHF.

The genes are TRBV30 and TRBJ2-1; maybe TRBD2 (6 bases). The CDR3 loop spans 14 amino acids. Between the trimmed V and J ends, which lost 4 bases and 3 bases, there was a span of 13 bases. From germline, CDR1 is GTSNPN and CDR2 SVGIG (reference sequence). CDR3 sequence reads: CAWKLRGDYNEQFF. CDR3 nucleotide sequence: TGTGCCTGGAAATTGCGCGGGGACTACAATGAGCAGTTCTTC. The full variable domain, with the rest looked up from reference TRBV30 and TRBJ2-1, is SQTIHQWPATLVQPVGSPLSLECTVEGTSNPNLYWYRQAAGRGLQLLFYSVGIGQISSEVPQNLSASRPQDRQFILSSKKLLLSDSGFYLCAWKLRGDYNEQFFGPGTRLTVL.

In its sample, this clone was seen once. The V gene is TRBV4-1, the J gene TRBJ2-2; D remains ambiguous. The V gene lost 3 bases and the J gene lost 1 base, with 12 bases spanning the gap. The germline V gene has CDR1 MGHRA and CDR2 YSYEKL. CDR3 length: 16 amino acids. The CDR3 reads CASSQTGVGNTGELFF. The CDR3 nucleotides read TGCGCCAGCAGCCAGACGGGCGTTGGGAACACCGGGGAGCTGTTTTTT.

The chain has TRBV30 and TRBJ2-5; D is unclear. Between the trimmed V and J ends, which lost 1 base and 4 bases, there was a span of 1 base. Germline CDR1 is GTSNPN and CDR2 is SVGIG (reference sequence). CDR3 size: 10 residues. Here the CDR3 reads CAWSGETQYF. CDR3 DNA sequence: TGTGCCTGGAGTGGAGAGACCCAGTACTTC.

The chain couples TRBV2 to TRBJ2-2; D unresolved. V was cut by 1 base and J by 2 bases, with 11 bases left in between. Looked up from germline, CDR1 is SNHLY and CDR2 is FYNNEI. The CDR3 extends over 16 amino acids. The CDR3 reads CASSEGSRVNTGELFF. The CDR3 region has the DNA TGTGCCAGCAGTGAAGGGTCTAGGGTCAACACCGGGGAGCTGTTTTTT.

There are a few counts of this clone. The chain recombines TRBV5-1 with TRBJ2-6; possible D gene TRBD2, 5 bases. The V and J ends lost 0 bases and 0 bases respectively, with 7 bases between them. CDR1 and CDR2 from the germline V gene are SGHRS and YFSETQ. The CDR3 length is 16 residues. CDR3 in amino acids: CASSLAGDSGANVLTF. Here the CDR3 DNA reads TGCGCCAGCAGCTTGGCCGGGGACTCTGGGGCCAACGTCCTGACTTTC.

The chain joins TRBV30 to TRBJ2-5; no definite D call. The CDR3 length is 11 residues. Trimming removed 2 bases at V and 5 bases at J, with 6 bases between. The germline CDR1 and CDR2 sequences are GTSNPN and SVGIG (reference sequence). The CDR3 sequence is CAWSLWETQYF. The CDR3 DNA is TGTGCCTGGAGTTTGTGGGAGACCCAGTACTTC.

The V call is TRBV15, the J call TRBJ1-5; a possible D gene is TRBD1 (5 bases). Germline CDR1 LNHNV, CDR2 YYDKDF (reference sequence). V was trimmed by 4 bases and J by 0 bases, leaving 7 bases between them. The CDR3 consists of 14 residues. The CDR3 DNA sequence: TGTGCCACCAGCACAGGACATAGCAATCAGCCCCAGCATTTT. Its translation: CATSTGHSNQPQHF.

The CDR3 nucleotides read TGTGCCAGCAGCCGCGGACAGGGGGCCGATCGGGCTGAAGCTTTCTTT. Its translation: CASSRGQGADRAEAFF. The rearrangement joins TRBV3-1 (or the pseudogene TRBV3-2) to TRBJ1-1; 11 nucleotides line up with TRBD1. V was pared by 4 bases and J by 6 bases, with 10 bases of the junction left unmatched. This CDR3 has 16 amino acids. Germline V gene data show CDR1 as LGHDT and CDR2 as YNNKEL (reference sequence).

The chain's CDR3 is CASSRTTGSEAFF. Here the CDR3 DNA reads TGTGCCAGCAGCCGTACTACAGGGTCCGAAGCTTTCTTT. The chain couples TRBV6-5 to TRBJ1-1, with a tentative D call TRBD1 (6 bases). Trimming cost V 6 bases and J 8 bases, with 16 bases left between them. From germline, CDR1 is MNHEY and CDR2 SVGAGI. The CDR3 is 13 amino acids.

This clone was picked up a small number of times. The chain uses TRBV5-1 and TRBJ1-1; 7 bases fit TRBD1. The CDR3 length is 16 residues. Germline CDR1 is SGHRS and CDR2 is YFSETQ. Germline trimming cut 3 bases from V and 4 bases from J; bases unmatched to any gene: 12. CDR3 nucleotides: TGCGCCAGCAGCTCTACCCGACAGGGAACGGGCACTGAAGCTTTCTTT. It is translated as CASSSTRQGTGTEAFF.

The chain is built from TRBV7-6 and TRBJ2-2; 8 nucleotides agree with TRBD1. CDR1 and CDR2 from the germline V gene are SGHVS and FNYEAQ. The CDR3 sequence is 15 residues long. Trimming at V came to 3 bases and at J to 4 bases, leaving 4 bases not matched to a gene. The CDR3 coding sequence is TGTGCCAGCAGCTTGACAGGGGCGGGCACCGGGGAGCTGTTTTTT. Residues: CASSLTGAGTGELFF.

The rearrangement joins TRBV6-1 to TRBJ2-7, with D unclear. The ends were cut back, 3 bases at V and 3 bases at J, with 15 bases in the middle. Germline V CDR1 and CDR2: MNHNS, SASEGT. The CDR3 totals 15 residues. CDR3 coding DNA: TGTGCCAGCAGTGATTTAAGACTGATTAGCTACGAGCAGTACTTC. Protein sequence: CASSDLRLISYEQYF.

The chain carries TRBV9 and TRBJ2-2; D gene uncertain. V dropped 0 bases and J dropped 0 bases, with 9 bases sitting between them. The germline V gene has CDR1 SGDLS and CDR2 YYNGEE. CDR3 length: 16 residues. CDR3 sequence reads: CASSVDVGTNTGELFF. As DNA, the CDR3 is TGTGCCAGCAGCGTAGACGTGGGAACGAACACCGGGGAGCTGTTTTTT.

This clone was seen at least ten times. CDR3 DNA sequence: TGTGCCAGCAGTTCCGGACAGACTTTTCTCTCCTACGAGCAGTACTTC. It translates to CASSSGQTFLSYEQYF. The chain carries TRBV28 and TRBJ2-7, with D maybe TRBD1 (6 bases). The CDR3 covers 16 residues. The germline V gene encodes CDR1 MDHEN and CDR2 SYDVKM. V shed 4 bases and J shed 0 bases, with 16 bases lying between them.

The gene calls are TRBV30 and TRBJ1-2; no reliable D call. V lost 7 bases and J 5 bases, leaving 17 bases between the germline ends. Germline CDR1 and CDR2: GTSNPN and SVGIG (reference sequence). The CDR3 contains 13 residues. CDR3 sequence: CASPDQAGYGYTF. In DNA form, the CDR3 reads TGTGCCTCTCCTGACCAGGCGGGGTATGGCTACACCTTC. The variable domain in full, completed from reference TRBV30 and TRBJ1-2, reads SQTIHQWPATLVQPVGSPLSLECTVEGTSNPNLYWYRQAAGRGLQLLFYSVGIGQISSEVPQNLSASRPQDRQFILSSKKLLLSDSGFYLCASPDQAGYGYTFGSGTRLTVV.

V is TRBV7-9 and J is TRBJ1-6, with D possibly being TRBD1 (5 bases). The CDR3 loop spans 15 amino acids. The V gene's germline CDR1 is SEHNR and CDR2 FQNEAQ (reference sequence). Trimming took 5 bases from V and 5 from J, leaving 13 bases between them. CDR3 sequence reads: CASSVIGANNSPLHF. CDR3 coding DNA: TGTGCCAGCAGCGTCATCGGGGCAAATAATTCACCCCTCCACTTT.

The gene calls are TRBV30 and TRBJ1-4, with a tentative D call TRBD1 (6 bases). The CDR3 loop spans 17 amino acids. V shed 0 bases and J shed 8 bases, with 22 bases lying between them. Germline V lookup: CDR1 GTSNPN, CDR2 SVGIG (reference sequence). The CDR3: CAWSVRRQALLREKLFF. CDR3 in DNA: TGTGCCTGGAGTGTACGACGACAGGCGCTACTAAGAGAAAAACTGTTTTTT.

The V and J genes are TRBV6-6 and TRBJ2-3; D is undetermined. Germline assignment: CDR1 MNHNY and CDR2 SVGAGI (reference sequence). There are 14 residues in the CDR3. The germline V and J ends were trimmed by 2 bases and 1 base, with 7 bases remaining between them. The CDR3 here is CASSYLWGTDTQYF. The CDR3 DNA is TGTGCCAGCAGTTACCTCTGGGGCACAGATACGCAGTATTTT.

J is TRBJ1-1 and V is TRBV7-9; D remains unclear. CDR3 length equals 13 residues. Deletions cut 1 base from V and 0 bases from J, with 3 bases between. Germline lookup yields CDR1 SEHNR and CDR2 FQNEAQ (reference sequence). CDR3 sequence (DNA): TGTGCCAGCAGCTTAGAAATGAACACTGAAGCTTTCTTT. This sequence encodes CASSLEMNTEAFF.

The gene calls are TRBV6-5 and TRBJ2-3; weak D call: TRBD1 (6 bases). Germline assignment: CDR1 MNHEY and CDR2 SVGAGI. CDR3 length equals 15 residues. V lost 5 bases and J 3 bases, leaving 15 bases between the germline ends. The CDR3 nucleotides read TGTGCCAGCAGTCCTACCAGGGGACGGACAGATACGCAGTATTTT. Translated, it gives CASSPTRGRTDTQYF.

The chain links TRBV30 to TRBJ2-5, with 7 bases that match TRBD1. There are 13 residues in the CDR3. Germline-derived CDR1 and CDR2 are GTSNPN and SVGIG (reference sequence). V lost 4 bases to trimming and J lost 1 base; unmatched junction nucleotides: 3. DNA for the CDR3: TGTGCCTGGACTCACAGGGGCCAAGAGACCCAGTACTTC. Translating it yields CAWTHRGQETQYF.

This rearrangement joins TRBV30 to TRBJ2-5; 7 bases match TRBD1. Germline CDR1 is GTSNPN and CDR2 is SVGIG (reference sequence). The V segment lost 3 bases and the J segment 4 bases; nucleotides outside the gene matches: 8. The CDR3 length is 14 residues. The CDR3 DNA follows: TGTGCCTGGAGGGAAGGGGGCAGGGGAGAGACCCAGTACTTC. Residues: CAWREGGRGETQYF.

This chain links TRBV7-2 with TRBJ1-5, with 11 bases fitting TRBD1. V shed 5 bases, J shed 0 bases, and the junction held 9 bases outside the gene matches. The CDR3 consists of 18 residues. CDR1 is SGHTA, CDR2 FQGNSA, per germline. This chain's CDR3 is CASSLGQGGPYSNQPQHF. For the CDR3, the DNA is TGTGCCAGCAGCCTGGGACAGGGGGGCCCATATAGCAATCAGCCCCAGCATTTT.

This rearrangement joins TRBV11-2 to TRBJ1-4, with TRBD1 matching over 12 bases. Looked up from germline, CDR1 is SGHAT and CDR2 is FQNNGV. The CDR3 contains 14 residues. J gave up 8 bases and V 5 bases, and 3 bases lay outside the gene matches. The CDR3 DNA follows: TGTGCCAGCAGCACCGGGACAGGGGGCGAAAAACTGTTTTTT. It encodes CASSTGTGGEKLFF.

This clone was counted between two and nine times. This chain links TRBV5-1 with TRBJ1-1; D gene uncertain. The CDR3 totals 15 residues. Germline lookup yields CDR1 SGHRS and CDR2 YFSETQ. V was pared by 4 bases and J by 6 bases, with 19 bases between. As DNA, the CDR3 is TGCGCCAGCAGCCCTCTTTCGGACGGAAGATCTGAAGCTTTCTTT. As protein: CASSPLSDGRSEAFF.

The J gene is TRBJ1-2, the V gene TRBV6-5; D is possibly TRBD1 (6 bases). V was clipped by 2 bases and J by 5 bases, with 15 bases between them. The CDR3 is 15 amino acids. The germline CDR1 and CDR2 sequences are MNHEY and SVGAGI. The CDR3: CASSYADRPSYGYTF. The DNA for the CDR3 is TGTGCCAGCAGTTACGCGGACAGACCTTCTTATGGCTACACCTTC.

V gene TRBV6-5 combines with J gene TRBJ2-2; D is unclear. The ends were cut back, 6 bases at V and 7 bases at J, with 18 bases in the middle. Per the germline V gene, CDR1 is MNHEY and CDR2 is SVGAGI. CDR3 length equals 15 residues. CDR3 region: CASSLVGPEVGELFF. DNA for the CDR3: TGTGCCAGCAGCTTGGTAGGGCCTGAGGTCGGGGAGCTGTTTTTT.

V and J are TRBV4-2 and TRBJ2-7, with TRBD2 as a possible D gene (6 bases). Between the trimmed V and J ends, which lost 2 bases and 5 bases, there was a span of 13 bases. CDR1 is LGHNA and CDR2 is YNFKEQ in the germline V gene. This CDR3 is 14 amino acids long. The CDR3 DNA reads TGTGCCAGCAGCCAAATCCCTAGCGTCCACGAGCAGTACTTC. It yields the protein CASSQIPSVHEQYF.

Only one count was recorded for this clone. The J gene is TRBJ2-5, the V gene TRBV14; 8 bases are a match to TRBD2. The CDR3 is 17 residues long. J lost 4 bases, V lost 3 bases, and 13 bases had no gene match. CDR1 and CDR2 from the germline V gene are SGHDN and FVKESK. CDR3 residues: CASSQRGPGGVPETQYF. The DNA for the CDR3 is TGTGCCAGCAGCCAGCGAGGTCCGGGGGGGGTCCCAGAGACCCAGTACTTC.